A single sample is the source of the 17 T cell receptor beta chains below, sequenced in a study of CD8+CD57+ T cells in acquired aplastic anemia. TCR beta VDJ combinations and CDR3 sequences were profiled from genomic DNA. Each CDR3 protein is one row after TCRdb ran MiXCR on the reads. Altogether just over 400,000 distinct CDR3 sequences are present, 65% to 80% being singletons, with the ten largest covering 3% to 4.5%. Sequenced material: sorted CD4+, CD8+, or CD8+CD57+ T cells (not recorded which) from PBMCs. All receptors derive from a human donor in good health, serving as a control.

V gene TRBV9 combines with J gene TRBJ2-1; D gene uncertain. Germline V CDR1 and CDR2: SGDLS, YYNGEE. The CDR3 spans 16 residues. Deletions cut 4 bases from V and 2 bases from J, with 16 bases between. The CDR3 is CASSPRSTGPYNEQFF. Written as DNA, the CDR3 is TGTGCCAGCAGCCCCCGTTCTACTGGGCCCTACAATGAGCAGTTCTTC.

The chain combines TRBV19 with TRBJ2-7, with TRBD2 matching 9 bases. Germline CDR1 is LNHDA and CDR2 is SQIVND (reference sequence). The J segment lost 6 bases and the V segment lost 9 bases, leaving 3 bases of the junction unmatched. This CDR3 is 11 amino acids long. For the CDR3, the DNA is TGTGCCAGCAGCGGGGGGCTCGAGCAGTACTTC. Translated: CASSGGLEQYF.

The chain uses TRBV7-8 and TRBJ2-7; D is possibly TRBD1 or TRBD2 (5 bases each). This CDR3 is built from 13 residues. Trimming cost V 5 bases and J 2 bases, with 10 bases left between them. Germline assignment: CDR1 SGHVS and CDR2 FQNEAQ. The CDR3 DNA is TGTGCCAGCAGCGGGACCAGAACCTACGAGCAGTACTTC. Residues: CASSGTRTYEQYF.

This clonotype was seen ten or more times. The chain couples TRBV30 to TRBJ1-4; D is undetermined. CDR1 and CDR2 (germline): GTSNPN, SVGIG (reference sequence). Trimming stripped 8 bases from V and 6 bases from J, with 10 bases between. This CDR3 spans 11 amino acids. The CDR3 DNA follows: TGTGCCAAGGTTGAGGATGAAAAACTGTTTTTT. Protein sequence: CAKVEDEKLFF.

The chain has TRBV11-2 and TRBJ1-1, with D perhaps matching TRBD1 (5 bases). Per germline, CDR1 SGHAT and CDR2 FQNNGV. The CDR3 is made up of 14 amino acids. Between the trimmed V and J ends, which lost 5 bases and 3 bases, there was a span of 13 bases. CDR3: CASSPGHGDTEAFF. DNA for the CDR3: TGTGCCAGCAGCCCGGGGCATGGGGACACTGAAGCTTTCTTT. The variable domain in full, completed from reference TRBV11-2 and TRBJ1-1, reads EAGVAQSPRYKIIEKRQSVAFWCNPISGHATLYWYQQILGQGPKLLIQFQNNGVVDDSQLPKDRFSAERLKGVDSTLKIQPAKLEDSAVYLCASSPGHGDTEAFFGQGTRLTVV.

This clonotype appeared once. The conserved final phenylalanine or tryptophan is absent from the CDR3, which likely points to a read error. Because the CDR3's place on the DNA is in doubt, the DNA is left out and the CDR3 is given as listed by TCRdb. The rearrangement uses TRBV10-3 and TRBJ1-6; TRBD1 is taken as the D call from the table, unchecked against the DNA. Inclusive of both ends, the CDR3 amounts to 14 amino acids. The germline CDR1 and CDR2 sequences are ENHRY and SYGVKD. CDR3 amino acids: CAITGTGYGAPLLV.

About this clonotype: The junction differs from germline at one of its ends, possibly a read error. This chain links TRBV20-1 with TRBJ2-7; D is unresolved. Germline assignment: CDR1 DFQATT and CDR2 SNEGSKA (reference sequence). The CDR3 runs to 11 residues. The CDR3 region is CGAWADHEQYF. DNA for the CDR3: TGCGGTGCTTGGGCCGACCACGAGCAGTACTTC.

This clonotype has a single count. This chain uses TRBV7-9 with TRBJ1-6; 7 nucleotides line up with TRBD1. Germline CDR1 is SEHNR and CDR2 is FQNEAQ (reference sequence). The length of the CDR3 is 14 residues. Unmatched junction bases numbered 5, after V lost 5 bases and J lost 7 bases. The CDR3 loop reads CASSTGQKNSPLHF. In nucleotides, the CDR3 is TGTGCCAGCAGCACGGGACAGAAAAATTCACCCCTCCACTTT.

This clonotype was observed a handful of times. The V and J genes are TRBV4-1 and TRBJ1-1, with no clear D. CDR1 and CDR2 from the germline V gene are MGHRA and YSYEKL. V lost 4 bases, J lost 7 bases, and 13 bases lay in between. This CDR3 has 13 residues. The CDR3 reads CASSPPTGREAFF. The CDR3 nucleotides are TGCGCCAGCAGCCCGCCCACCGGGCGTGAAGCTTTCTTT.

The J gene is TRBJ2-1, the V gene TRBV4-1; 9 nucleotides align to TRBD2. V lost 0 bases, J lost 6 bases, and 12 bases stayed unmatched. Looked up from germline, CDR1 is MGHRA and CDR2 is YSYEKL. This CDR3 is 18 amino acids long. The CDR3 loop is CASSQEGLRAGGRNEQFF. The CDR3 DNA reads TGCGCCAGCAGCCAAGAAGGTCTCCGGGCGGGGGGGCGCAATGAGCAGTTCTTC.

The gene calls are TRBV10-3 and TRBJ2-1; TRBD2 aligns across 13 bases. There are 18 residues in the CDR3. V was clipped by 2 bases and J by 3 bases; unmatched bases: 7. Germline V lookup: CDR1 ENHRY, CDR2 SYGVKD. As DNA, the CDR3 is TGTGCCATCAGTGAGCCCCGGACTAGCGGGGGCTGCTACAATGAGCAGTTCTTC. Translation: CAISEPRTSGGCYNEQFF.

V and J are TRBV7-9 and TRBJ1-1; 8 nucleotides line up with TRBD1. With V trimmed by 1 base and J by 4 bases, 8 bases remained unmatched. Germline values: CDR1 SEHNR, CDR2 FQNEAQ (reference sequence). This CDR3 contains 16 residues. The CDR3 bases are TGTGCCAGCAGCTTAGGGGCCAGGGGGCTTGGCACTGAAGCTTTCTTT. Amino acids: CASSLGARGLGTEAFF.

V and J are TRBV29-1 and TRBJ1-5; D is unclear. The germline CDR1 and CDR2 sequences are SQVTM and ANQGSEA. The CDR3 loop spans 12 amino acids. The V end was cut by 4 bases, the J end by 3 bases, with 7 bases between. The CDR3 region is CSVGNNNQPQHF. The CDR3 region has the DNA TGCAGCGTTGGGAATAACAATCAGCCCCAGCATTTT.

The CDR3 sequence: CASSLGTGSNYGYTF. CDR3 nucleotides: TGTGCCAGCAGCTTAGGGACAGGGTCTAACTATGGCTACACCTTC. The J gene is TRBJ1-2, the V gene TRBV7-9; 8 nucleotides line up with TRBD1. The length of the CDR3 is 15 residues. The J segment lost 0 bases and the V segment lost 1 base, leaving 1 base of the junction unmatched. CDR1 is SEHNR and CDR2 is FQNEAQ in the germline V gene (reference sequence). Looking up the rest from reference TRBV7-9 and TRBJ1-2 gives the full variable domain: DTGVSQNPRHKITKRGQNVTFRCDPISEHNRLYWYRQTLGQGPEFLTYFQNEAQLEKSRLLSDRFSAERPKGSFSTLEIQRTEQGDSAMYLCASSLGTGSNYGYTFGSGTRLTVV.

The gene calls are TRBV2 and TRBJ1-3; tentative D call: TRBD1 (5 bases). This CDR3 is built from 13 residues. Trimming shortened V by 6 bases and J by 7 bases, and 13 bases separated the two germline ends. Germline CDR1 SNHLY, CDR2 FYNNEI. The DNA of the CDR3 is TGTGCCAGCAGAGAAAGGGGAAGGAACACCATATATTTT. Protein product: CASRERGRNTIYF.

CDR3 sequence reads: CASRESGHGNSPLHF. As DNA, the CDR3 is TGTGCCAGCAGGGAGAGTGGGCACGGGAATTCACCCCTCCACTTT. The chain joins TRBV2 to TRBJ1-6; D unclear. CDR3 length: 15 residues. Germline CDR1 is SNHLY and CDR2 is FYNNEI. V was cut by 6 bases and J by 7 bases, with 16 bases left in between. The full variable domain, completed using reference TRBV2 and TRBJ1-6, is EPEVTQTPSHQVTQMGQEVILRCVPISNHLYFYWYRQILGQKVEFLVSFYNNEISEKSEIFDDQFSVERPDGSNFTLKIRSTKLEDSAMYFCASRESGHGNSPLHFGNGTRLTVT.

There are many counts of this clonotype. V gene TRBV6-6 combines with J gene TRBJ1-6; 7 nucleotides align to TRBD1. V dropped 6 bases and J dropped 8; count of bases not matched to a gene: 7. This CDR3 contains 14 residues. The germline gives CDR1 MNHNY, CDR2 SVGAGI (reference sequence). In DNA, the CDR3 is TGTGCCAGCAGAAAACAGGGGACGGATTCACCCCTCCACTTT. Translated, it gives CASRKQGTDSPLHF.